These 18 T cell receptor beta chains originate from one sample sequenced in a study of blood T cells in healthy people across ages. The second PCR ran about 6 to 12 cycles with a sample-barcoded 5' primer and J-beta primers. TCRdb recomputed calls from the 5' RACE reads with MiXCR, one row per CDR3 protein. The data contain under 800,000 distinct CDR3 sequences, about 21% of them singletons. Source material: blood. These TCRs come from a man between 65 and 85 years old in good health.

This clonotype was counted at least ten times. The chain uses TRBV7-8 and TRBJ2-7; TRBD2 matches 10 bases. Trimming cost V 4 bases and J 5 bases; bases outside gene matches: 5. Germline CDR1 reads SGHVS; CDR2 reads FQNEAQ. The CDR3 extends over 14 amino acids. As DNA, the CDR3 is TGTGCCAGCAGCTCTAGCGGGAGCTTCCACGAGCAGTACTTC. Its protein is CASSSSGSFHEQYF.

In its sample, this clonotype was seen once. The rearrangement links TRBV12-3 or TRBV12-4 to TRBJ2-7; D is possibly TRBD1 or TRBD2 (5 bases each). Trimming pared 5 bases from V and 6 bases from J, leaving 17 bases between. The CDR3 has 14 residues. CDR3 loop: CASSPSGREGEQYF. CDR3 nucleotide sequence: TGTGCCAGCAGTCCCTCGGGACGAGAGGGCGAGCAGTACTTC.

The chain couples TRBV9 to TRBJ2-7, with 7 bases aligning to TRBD1. The CDR3 loop spans 14 amino acids. V lost 0 bases to trimming and J lost 2 bases; unmatched junction nucleotides: 2. Germline V gene data show CDR1 as SGDLS and CDR2 as YYNGEE. The CDR3 loop is CASSVEGTAYEQYF. The CDR3 DNA sequence: TGTGCCAGCAGCGTAGAAGGGACAGCCTACGAGCAGTACTTC.

The chain recombines TRBV20-1 with TRBJ2-5, with 13 bases that match TRBD2. The DNA end favors TRBJ2-1, so the J call may be wrong. The CDR3 contains 15 residues. Germline V CDR1 and CDR2: DFQATT, SNEGSKA (reference sequence). CDR3 loop: CSAQRLAGGPNEQFF. The CDR3 region has the DNA TGCAGTGCTCAACGACTAGCGGGGGGCCCCAATGAGCAGTTCTTC.

The chain is built from TRBV7-9 and TRBJ2-1; TRBD1 might be the D (5 bases). The germline CDR1 and CDR2 sequences are SEHNR and FQNEAQ (reference sequence). The CDR3 runs to 13 residues. V gave up 6 bases and J gave up 6 bases, with 12 bases separating them. CDR3 DNA: TGTGCCAGCAGATTGACAGAGATCAATGAGCAGTTCTTC. It is translated as CASRLTEINEQFF.

This chain joins TRBV12-3 or TRBV12-4 and TRBJ2-7; 13 bases match TRBD2. The CDR3 consists of 17 residues. J lost 3 bases, V lost 3 bases, and 8 bases had no gene match. The CDR3 region is CASSFSGLAGVYYEQYF. The CDR3 DNA is TGTGCCAGCAGTTTCTCCGGACTAGCGGGAGTATACTACGAGCAGTACTTC.

The chain combines TRBV4-2 with TRBJ2-5; 12 bases line up with TRBD1. The J call is doubtful: the DNA matches TRBJ2-1 better. CDR3 length equals 16 residues. Per the germline V gene, CDR1 is LGHNA and CDR2 is YNFKEQ. CDR3 sequence reads: CASSQEGGTGGDEQFF. The CDR3 bases are TGTGCCAGCAGCCAAGAGGGGGGGACAGGGGGCGATGAGCAGTTCTTC.

This clonotype was picked up a small number of times. The chain couples TRBV7-2 to TRBJ2-5, with D tentatively TRBD2 (7 bases). Trimming left V 9 bases short and J 5 bases short, with 19 bases between. Germline V gene lookup returns CDR1 SGHTA and CDR2 FQGNSA. This CDR3 region has 14 residues. The CDR3 DNA follows: TGTGCCAGTGTACGGGGGGCGAATATTGAGACCCAGTACTTC. It encodes CASVRGANIETQYF. The full variable domain, its missing parts supplied by reference TRBV7-2 and TRBJ2-5, is GAGVSQSPSNKVTEKGKDVELRCDPISGHTALYWYRQSLGQGLEFLIYFQGNSAPDKSGLPSDRFSAERTGGSVSTLTIQRTQQEDSAVYLCASVRGANIETQYFGPGTRLLVL.

The chain is built from TRBV6-5 and TRBJ2-5; perhaps D is TRBD1 or TRBD2 (7 bases each). Judging by the DNA end, TRBJ2-7 fits better; the J call may be wrong. CDR1 is MNHEY, CDR2 SVGAGI, per germline. The CDR3 is 14 residues long. In DNA form, the CDR3 reads TGTGCCAGCAGTCTCCAGGGGGGGGTCTACGAGCAGTACTTC. As protein: CASSLQGGVYEQYF.

This clonotype appeared a few times. The chain links TRBV29-1 to TRBJ1-1; D possibly corresponds to TRBD1 (5 bases). In germline, CDR1 is SQVTM, CDR2 ANQGSEA. The CDR3 runs to 14 residues. Trimming took off 1 base at V and 4 bases at J, with 13 bases between the two ends. DNA for the CDR3: TGCAGCGTTGAAGTCGCAGGGAGGGGCACTGAAGCTTTCTTT. This sequence encodes CSVEVAGRGTEAFF.

This clonotype was observed a handful of times. This chain links TRBV20-1 with TRBJ2-5; maybe TRBD2 (6 bases). This CDR3 is 14 amino acids long. From germline, CDR1 is DFQATT and CDR2 SNEGSKA (reference sequence). Between the trimmed V and J ends, which lost 6 bases and 7 bases, there was a span of 21 bases. The CDR3 here is CSATLPTVGGTQYF. In DNA, the CDR3 is TGCAGTGCCACCCTACCAACAGTGGGAGGGACCCAGTACTTC.

This chain uses TRBV7-3 with TRBJ1-4, with TRBD1 matching 7 bases. This CDR3 has 14 residues. V was pared by 7 bases and J by 4 bases, with 6 bases of the junction left unmatched. CDR1 is SGHTA and CDR2 is FQGTGA in the germline V gene. The CDR3 reads CASKPTGINEKLFF. The CDR3 DNA sequence: TGTGCCAGCAAACCGACAGGGATTAATGAAAAACTGTTTTTT.

DNA for the CDR3: TGTGCCAGCCCTTATAGCGAGAAAGGTTTCAGCACCGGGGAGCTGTTTTTT. The encoded protein is CASPYSEKGFSTGELFF. This sequence joins TRBV7-9 and TRBJ2-2; TRBD2 might be the D (5 bases). Germline V CDR1 and CDR2: SEHNR, FQNEAQ (reference sequence). The V and J ends lost 8 bases and 4 bases respectively, with 23 bases between them. The CDR3 runs 17 residues.

This clonotype was observed a few times. The V gene is TRBV13, the J gene TRBJ2-5; TRBD2 aligns across 9 bases. The DNA end is more similar to TRBJ2-7, so the J call may be wrong. This CDR3 has 15 amino acids. Per the germline V gene, CDR1 is PRHDT and CDR2 is FYEKMQ (reference sequence). The CDR3 DNA reads as TGTGCCAGCAGACAAAGCGGGAGGCGGTCCTACGAGCAGTACTTC. Its translation: CASRQSGRRSYEQYF.

A remark on this clonotype: A much larger clone lies a single base off, so this may be a read error. The chain carries TRBV6-6 and TRBJ1-1; D is possibly TRBD1 (5 bases). V gave up 6 bases and J gave up 6 bases, with 5 bases separating them. CDR1 is MNHNY, CDR2 SVGAGI, per germline (reference sequence). This CDR3 has 10 residues. The CDR3 nucleotides read TGTGCCAGCAGGGGGGCTGAAGCTTTCTTT. As protein: CASRGAEAFF.

V and J are TRBV2 and TRBJ2-5; 8 bases match TRBD2. The end of the DNA fits TRBJ2-1 better, so the J call may be wrong. Germline values: CDR1 SNHLY, CDR2 FYNNEI. This CDR3 comprises 13 residues. CDR3 sequence reads: CASSVGSGTEQFF. Here the CDR3 DNA reads TGTGCCAGCAGTGTCGGTAGCGGGACTGAGCAGTTCTTC.

V and J are TRBV29-1 and TRBJ2-7, with unresolved D. The V gene's germline CDR1 is SQVTM and CDR2 ANQGSEA. V lost 6 bases and J 1 base, leaving 4 bases between the germline ends. The CDR3 covers 10 residues. The CDR3 loop reads CSVPSYEQYF. CDR3 DNA: TGCAGCGTGCCATCCTACGAGCAGTACTTC.

V and J are TRBV5-1 and TRBJ2-7; TRBD2 matches 7 bases. V lost 1 base, J lost 3 bases, and 7 bases stayed unmatched. Germline V lookup: CDR1 SGHRS, CDR2 YFSETQ. The CDR3 covers 15 residues. The DNA of the CDR3 is TGCGCCAGCAGCTTGAATACTGGGGGGGGCTACGAGCAGTACTTC. Protein: CASSLNTGGGYEQYF.